This record covers a single T cell receptor beta chain. This clone appeared once. The target of this receptor is not known. The input lacks base qualities; no much larger clone sits a single base away. The sample is drawn from a study of blood T cell repertoires in COVID-19 (dated by TCRdb to 2020 to 2022). Regarding the research as a whole: Samples from collaborators originated in the United States, Italy and Spain and spanned both the acute and convalescent phases of COVID-19. The material from the prospective study consisted of cDNA or gDNA derived from T cells, B-cell-depleted T cells, or PBMCs. Where available, HLA class I and class II types were obtained from metadata supplied by the sample provider rather than from assay-based typing. Deeply sampled blood TCRbeta repertoires from subjects exposed to, actively infected with, or recovered from COVID-19 were included in the dataset. The repertoires were released in a freely available public database meant as a resource for research on the immune response to SARS-CoV-2. Sample metadata almost always included a de-identified subject ID, COVID-19 status, age in years and sex. The samples were drawn from two sources: the first 160 participants of the ongoing ImmuneRACE study, and 1,000 to 1,500 subjects contributed by 6 global collaborators. Summary of the overall study and its limitations: Clinical and demographic metadata were provided uncurated, with the amount varying by source and participant.

Trimming takes 1 base from V and 1 base from J, and the germline ends sit 8 bases apart. Counted from cysteine to phenylalanine, this CDR3 has 14 amino acids. Only the CDR3 DNA is retained, 42 bases long and in frame from the first base. As encoded in the germline V gene, CDR1 is SGHAT while CDR2 is FQNNGV. Whole blood was collected in K2EDTA tubes by collaborating institutions according to the institutions' own protocols. Collaborator samples were shipped for TCRbeta analysis as frozen whole blood, isolated PBMCs, or DNA extracted from either sample type. The immunoSEQ Assay, a bias-controlled multiplex PCR, was used to amplify TCRbeta CDR3 regions from genomic DNA. Per the original workflow: Within the assay, amplification of reference gene primers was used to estimate how many nucleated cells each sample contained. To quantify the absolute abundance of each unique TCRbeta CDR3 rearrangement, sequence reads were collapsed and filtered. For each sample, productive Simpson clonality was calculated by taking the square root of Simpson's diversity index across productive rearrangements. The table comes from immuneACCESS by way of TCRdb, which keeps in-frame sequences with V and J called. Part of the clones is missing from these tables; in studies checked, under half for an unresolved V gene and the rest for unknown reasons. V, J and clone size are taken as reported in that table, and D and trimming were inferred from the DNA itself. A total of a few hundred thousand clones appear in this sample, about 86% of them only once. The ten largest clones add up to about 1.2% of the sample.

The specimen sequenced was peripheral blood. The source of this sequence is a woman aged 45-60 years with acute or convalescent COVID-19. The V and J segments used are TRBV11-2 and TRBJ2-7; a weak D assignment points to TRBD2 (5 bases agree). The sequence in DNA is TGTGCCAGCAGCTTAGCCGGGATGTCCTACGAGCAGTACTTC. This encodes CASSLAGMSYEQYF.